These T cell receptor beta chains were read from a single sample in a study of cytomegalovirus exposure and HLA in healthy donors. Method: immunoSEQ multiplex PCR; TCRdb's copy keeps in-frame clones and lacks some. The repertoire includes around 90,000 clones, approximately 86% of them detected once, and roughly 9.2% sits in the top ten. Sequencing used PBMCs. These receptors were taken from a man younger than 45 in good health and CMV-seropositive. CDR3s leave out the opening cysteine and the closing phenylalanine or tryptophan.

v_call cdr3_aa
TRBV7-8 ASSPGQYGYT
TRBV13 ASSSGLAGRESTDTQY
TRBV6-6 ASRHRELGEQF
TRBV5-6 ASSPGLAATDTQY
TRBV5-1 ASSLGYSSYNEQF
TRBV5-4 ASSYGLAGLRQQY
TRBV11-2 ASSLGGSTYNEQF
TRBV5-1 ASSLEWAGDNGNTIY
TRBV28 ASRTPRGVMSQPQH
TRBV5-1 ASSSASGLISYNEQF
TRBV6-1 AGSEMSAGLYEQY
TRBV15 ATSREVDSYEQY
TRBV5-1 ASSLAGGNALTDTQY
TRBV6-1 ASSEYGEVNTGELF
TRBV2 ASSEGGRAIAFEQF
TRBV7-6 ASQKRAGDAGELF
TRBV19 ASRRSGTFHEKLF
TRBV5-1 ASSWSGSRDTQY
TRBV5-1 ASGGQGQKTQY
TRBV11-1 ASSLGGRGGYGYT
TRBV10-1 ASSEQPFNSPLH
TRBV7-3 ASSPGTGGVEQF
TRBV6-6 ASSFMGSGSSHEQY
TRBV28 ASSTPGLYNEQF
TRBV2 ASIPGTSVTGELF
TRBV5-4 ASSPRTSGEVEQY
TRBV28 ASSSFARAPEAF
TRBV28 ASSISGTGSHEQY
TRBV6-1 ASNLEATNEKLF
TRBV28 ASSSRDEQY
TRBV19 ASSMGDYGYT
TRBV28 AISPLAASTDTQY
TRBV2 ASSELRTGPTSSYNEQF
TRBV29-1 SVLTGTYNEQF
TRBV5-5 ASSPFDRALGDTQY